This T cell receptor beta chain emerged from a study of T-cell reconstitution after alpha-beta-depleted transplantation in children. Findings and caveats of the study: The study reportedly traced alpha-beta T cells about two months after transplant to several hundred expanded graft clones. Some patients owed their high day-60 TCRbeta diversity to surviving recipient T cells and thymic progenitors. Most T-cell counts and diversity one year after the transplant came from T cells that were newly produced.

As it was prepared, the TCRbeta library received unique molecular identifiers. MiXCR, run by TCRdb on the PCR reads, gives a single entry per CDR3 protein. The sample has around 580,000 distinct CDR3 sequences; 25% to 30% are singletons. This clonotype occurred a few times. What it binds is not known. This CDR3 region has 14 residues. Germline V lookup: CDR1 SGHVS, CDR2 FQNEAQ. V was trimmed by 4 bases and J by 3 bases, leaving 12 bases between them. Material: PBMCs, obtained before TCRalphabeta/CD19-depleted stem cell transplant. V usage is TRBV7-8 and J usage is TRBJ1-1; D remains ambiguous. The origin of this receptor is a boy younger than two with Wiskott-Aldrich syndrome, due to receive a stem cell transplant. The CDR3 sequence is CASSSRGRDTEAFF. The CDR3 DNA reads as TGTGCCAGCAGCTCCCGGGGAAGGGACACTGAAGCTTTCTTT. The full variable domain, its missing parts supplied by reference TRBV7-8 and TRBJ1-1, is GAGVSQSPRYKVAKRGQDVALRCDPISGHVSLFWYQQALGQGPEFLTYFQNEAQLDKSGLPSDRFFAERPEGSVSTLKIQRTQQEDSAVYLCASSSRGRDTEAFFGQGTRLTVV.